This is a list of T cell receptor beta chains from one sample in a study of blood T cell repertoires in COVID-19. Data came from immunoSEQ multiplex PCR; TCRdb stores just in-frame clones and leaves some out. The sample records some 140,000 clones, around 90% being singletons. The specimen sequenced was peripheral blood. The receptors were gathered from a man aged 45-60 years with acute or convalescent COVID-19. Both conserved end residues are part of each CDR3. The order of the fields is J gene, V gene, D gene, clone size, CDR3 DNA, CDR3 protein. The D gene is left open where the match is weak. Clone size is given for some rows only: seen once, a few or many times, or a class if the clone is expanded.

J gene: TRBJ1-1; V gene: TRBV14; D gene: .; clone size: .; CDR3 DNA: TGTGCCAGCAGCCAGTATTTCGACAGGAACACTGAAGCTTTCTTT; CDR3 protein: CASSQYFDRNTEAFF
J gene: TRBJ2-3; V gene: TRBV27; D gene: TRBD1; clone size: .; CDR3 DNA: TGTGCCAGCATACACAGGGGTCTGGGCACAGATACGCAGTATTTT; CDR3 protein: CASIHRGLGTDTQYF
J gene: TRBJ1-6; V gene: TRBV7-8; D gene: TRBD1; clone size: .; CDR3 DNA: TGTGCCAGCAGCTCCCCCGGGACAGGATCTTGGTCACCCCTCCACTTT; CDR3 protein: CASSSPGTGSWSPLHF
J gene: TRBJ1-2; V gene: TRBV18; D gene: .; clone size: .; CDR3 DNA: TGTGCCAGCTCTATTCAAGCGCAGGGCTACACCTTC; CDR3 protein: CASSIQAQGYTF
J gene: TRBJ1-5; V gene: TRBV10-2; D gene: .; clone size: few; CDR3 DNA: TGCGCCAGCAGCCACCCCACCTCCGGGGCCCAGCATTTT; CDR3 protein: CASSHPTSGAQHF
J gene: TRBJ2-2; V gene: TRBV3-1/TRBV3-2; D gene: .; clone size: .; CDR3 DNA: TGTGCCAGCAGCCATCTCAGGGGCGCCGGCACCGGGGAGCTGTTTTTT; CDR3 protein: CASSHLRGAGTGELFF
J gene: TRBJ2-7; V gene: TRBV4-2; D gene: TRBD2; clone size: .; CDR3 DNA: TGTGCCAGCAGCCAAGCCCAATTACTAGCGGGAGTCTCCTACGAGCAGTACTTC; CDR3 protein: CASSQAQLLAGVSYEQYF
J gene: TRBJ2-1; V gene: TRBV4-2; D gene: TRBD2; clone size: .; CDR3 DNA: TGTGCCAGCAGCACGGGGACTATAGCTGAGCAGTTCTTC; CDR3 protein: CASSTGTIAEQFF
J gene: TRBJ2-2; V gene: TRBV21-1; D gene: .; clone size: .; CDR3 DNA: TGTGCCAGCAGCGCCAAGGGGACCGGGGAGCTGTTTTTT; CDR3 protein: CASSAKGTGELFF
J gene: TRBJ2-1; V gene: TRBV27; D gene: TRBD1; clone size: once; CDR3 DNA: TGTGCCAGCAGTGGGGACAGGGGTGGGAATGAGCAGTTCTTC; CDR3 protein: CASSGDRGGNEQFF
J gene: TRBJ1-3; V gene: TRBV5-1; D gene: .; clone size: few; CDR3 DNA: TGCGCCAGCAGTTTATCCGACCACAGCTCTGGAAACACCATATATTTT; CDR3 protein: CASSLSDHSSGNTIYF
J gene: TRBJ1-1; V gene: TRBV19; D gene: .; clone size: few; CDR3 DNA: TGTGCCAGTAGTATGGTTCAGGGGCTCACTGAAGCTTTCTTT; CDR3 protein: CASSMVQGLTEAFF
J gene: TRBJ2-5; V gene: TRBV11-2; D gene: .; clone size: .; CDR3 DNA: TGTGCCAGCAGCTCGCCCGGTGAGACCCAGTACTTC; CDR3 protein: CASSSPGETQYF
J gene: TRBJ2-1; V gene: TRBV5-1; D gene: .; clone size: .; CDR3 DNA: TGCGCCAGCAGATTTGACAGCCAGGAGCAGTTCTTC; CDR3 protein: CASRFDSQEQFF
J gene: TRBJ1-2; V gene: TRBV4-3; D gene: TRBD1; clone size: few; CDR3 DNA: TGCGCCAGCAGCCAGGAACCGGGACAGGGACCAAACTATGGCTACACCTTC; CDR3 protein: CASSQEPGQGPNYGYTF
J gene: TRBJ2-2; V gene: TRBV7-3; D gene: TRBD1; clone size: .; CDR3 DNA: TGTGCCAGCAGCTTCCCAGGACAGGGGACCACCGGGGAGCTGTTTTTT; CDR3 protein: CASSFPGQGTTGELFF
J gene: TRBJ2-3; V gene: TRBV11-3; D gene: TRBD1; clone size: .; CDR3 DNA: TGTGCCAGCAGCTTAGGACAGGGAGATACGCAGTATTTT; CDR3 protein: CASSLGQGDTQYF
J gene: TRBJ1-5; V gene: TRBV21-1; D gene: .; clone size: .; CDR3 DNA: TGTGCCAGCAGCAAAGGGAGTCCCTCCCCCGATAAGGACAGGGGGGATAATCAGCCCCAGCATTTT; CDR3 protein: CASSKGSPSPDKDRGDNQPQHF
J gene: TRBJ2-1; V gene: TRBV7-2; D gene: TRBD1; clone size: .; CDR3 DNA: TGTGCCAGCAGCTTAGCCATTCTCGGGACAGGGGGAAGATGGCAGTTCTTC; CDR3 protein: CASSLAILGTGGRWQFF
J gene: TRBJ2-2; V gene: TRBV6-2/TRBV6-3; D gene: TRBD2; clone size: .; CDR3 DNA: TGTGCCAGCAGTCAAGCGGGGCGAAGAACCGGGGAGCTGTTTTTT; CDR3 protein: CASSQAGRRTGELFF
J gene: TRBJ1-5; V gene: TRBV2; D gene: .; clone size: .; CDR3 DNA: TGTGCCAGCAGTGAAGTTCTGGCAGGGACAAACAATCAGCCCCAGCATTTT; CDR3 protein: CASSEVLAGTNNQPQHF
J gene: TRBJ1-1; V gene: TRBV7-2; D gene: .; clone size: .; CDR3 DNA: TGTGCCAGCAGCTCCTTACCATCGATGAGGACTGAAGCTTTCTTT; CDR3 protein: CASSSLPSMRTEAFF
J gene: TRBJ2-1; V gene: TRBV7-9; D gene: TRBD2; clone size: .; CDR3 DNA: TGTGCCAGCAGCTTATTCCGGACTAGCGGGAAAGAACGGAATGAGCAGTTCTTC; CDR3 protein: CASSLFRTSGKERNEQFF
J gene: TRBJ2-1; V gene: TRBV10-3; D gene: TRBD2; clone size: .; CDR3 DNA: TGTGCCATCAGTGAAGCGGGAGTTGGCAATGAGCAGTTCTTC; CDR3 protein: CAISEAGVGNEQFF
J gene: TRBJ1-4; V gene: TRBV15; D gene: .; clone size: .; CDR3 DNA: TGTGCCACCGTCTTGAATGAAAAACTGTTTTTT; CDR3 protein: CATVLNEKLFF
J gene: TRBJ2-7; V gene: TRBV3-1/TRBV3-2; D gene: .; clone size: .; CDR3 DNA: TGTGCCAGCAGCCAAGATTTTTTGGAGAGCTCCTACGAGCAGTACTTC; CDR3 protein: CASSQDFLESSYEQYF
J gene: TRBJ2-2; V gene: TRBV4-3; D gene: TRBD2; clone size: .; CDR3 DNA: TGCGCCAGCCGCCGGGTGGCGGGGGAGGAAACCGGGGAGCTGTTTTTT; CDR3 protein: CASRRVAGEETGELFF
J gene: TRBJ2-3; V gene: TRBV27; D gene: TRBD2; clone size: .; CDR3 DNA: TGTGCCAGCAGTTTAAGCGGGAGGGCAGATACGCAGTATTTT; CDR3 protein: CASSLSGRADTQYF
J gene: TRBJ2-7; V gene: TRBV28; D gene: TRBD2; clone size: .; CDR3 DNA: TGTGCCATCGGGCGGGGAGGGCACGAGCAGTACTTC; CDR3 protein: CAIGRGGHEQYF
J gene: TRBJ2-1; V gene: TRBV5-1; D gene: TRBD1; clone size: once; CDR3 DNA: TGCGCCAGCAGCTTGGCCTGGGACAGGGGCAATGAGCAGTTCTTC; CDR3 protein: CASSLAWDRGNEQFF
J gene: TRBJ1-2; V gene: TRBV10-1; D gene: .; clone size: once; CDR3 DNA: TGCGCCAGCAGTGAGTCCAGGCTGGGCGGCTACACCTTC; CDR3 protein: CASSESRLGGYTF
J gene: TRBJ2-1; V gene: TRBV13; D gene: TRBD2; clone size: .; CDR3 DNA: TGTGCCAGCAGCCGGCGGGGGGTAGCGCCATACAATGAGCAGTTCTTC; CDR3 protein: CASSRRGVAPYNEQFF
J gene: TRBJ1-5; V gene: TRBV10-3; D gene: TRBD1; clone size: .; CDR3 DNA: TGTGCCATCAGTGTGACAGGGTTGGGCAATCAGCCCCAGCATTTT; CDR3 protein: CAISVTGLGNQPQHF
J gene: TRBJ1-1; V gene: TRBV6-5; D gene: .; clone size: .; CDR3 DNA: TGTGCCAGCAGTTATCAGGCTCGAGCTTTCTTT; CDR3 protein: CASSYQARAFF
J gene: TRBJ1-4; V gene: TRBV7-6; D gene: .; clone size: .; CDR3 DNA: TGTGCCAGCAGCTTAGCCCCCGCAACTAATGAAAAACTGTTTTTT; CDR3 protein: CASSLAPATNEKLFF
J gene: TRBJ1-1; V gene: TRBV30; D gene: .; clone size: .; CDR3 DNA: TGTGCCTGGGGAAACGGGGGGACCACTGAAGCTTTCTTT; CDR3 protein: CAWGNGGTTEAFF
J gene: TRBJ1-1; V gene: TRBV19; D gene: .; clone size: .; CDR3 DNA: TGTGCCAGTAGTACAGACAGGCTCGCTGAAGCTTTCTTT; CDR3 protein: CASSTDRLAEAFF
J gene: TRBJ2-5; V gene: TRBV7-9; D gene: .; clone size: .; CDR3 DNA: TGTGCCAGCAGCTTCGGTTGGGAGACCCAGTACTTC; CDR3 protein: CASSFGWETQYF
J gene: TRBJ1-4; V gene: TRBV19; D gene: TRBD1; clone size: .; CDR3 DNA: TGTGCCAGTAGTCTAAGTTTTGGGACAGCTAATGAAAAACTGTTTTTT; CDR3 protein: CASSLSFGTANEKLFF
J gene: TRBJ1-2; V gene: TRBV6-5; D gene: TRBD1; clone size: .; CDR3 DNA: TGTGCCAGCAGCTCGACGGACAGGGGGCGACGGGGCTACACCTTC; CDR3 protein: CASSSTDRGRRGYTF